The source of this TCR beta chain is a study of OX40 agonist ivuxolimab in advanced cancers. The overall study: Males comprised approximately 84% of the group, whose mean age was roughly 60 years (range roughly 20 to 90). Regarding the study as a whole: Also present in some nonresponders was a low level of normalized T-cell clonal expansion.

As concerns this clone: As yet, its antigen is unknown.

Sequenced by immunoSEQ multiplex PCR; TCRdb stores in-frame clones only, minus some. The sample comprises approximately 80,000 clones, approximately 85% of which are singletons, and 3.5% to 4.5% rests with the top ten. The CDR3 runs 16 residues. With 3 bases removed from V and 4 bases from J, the gap between germline ends came to 16 bases. Germline V gives CDR1 SGHAT, CDR2 FQNNGV. The chain recombines TRBV11-2 with TRBJ2-1, with D possibly being TRBD2 (7 bases). The sample was CD4+ or CD8+ T cells sorted from blood, taken in a trial of the OX40 agonist ivuxolimab. The clonotype was recovered from an adult with an advanced solid tumor such as melanoma, head and neck, liver or kidney cancer. The DNA of the CDR3 is TGTGCCAGCAGCTTGGCTGAAGGGGGGGGTTACAATGAGCAGTTCTTC. Amino acid sequence: CASSLAEGGGYNEQFF.